The 26 T cell receptor beta chains in this list originate from one sample, sequenced in a study of cytomegalovirus exposure and HLA in healthy donors. Profiling relied on immunoSEQ multiplex PCR, and the TCRdb table lists in-frame clones only, not all of them. The sample records 60,000 to 90,000 clones, about 82% being singletons. The sample consisted of PBMCs. The receptors originated from a man aged 25 to 45 in good health and CMV-seronegative.

The chain uses TRBV7-9 and TRBJ2-3, with 11 bases matching TRBD2. Germline V gives CDR1 SEHNR, CDR2 FQNEAQ (reference sequence). V was pared by 1 base and J by 2 bases, with 2 bases of the junction left unmatched. This CDR3 is built from 16 residues. The CDR3 nucleotides are TGTGCCAGCAGCTTAGGACTAGCGGGACCCACAGATACGCAGTATTTT. Its protein product is CASSLGLAGPTDTQYF.

This clone appeared a few times. The rearrangement links TRBV2 to TRBJ1-5; the D gene is possibly TRBD1 (6 bases). The CDR3 sequence is 13 residues long. CDR1 SNHLY and CDR2 FYNNEI come from the germline V gene. V lost 6 bases and J lost 2, with 8 bases in between. CDR3 nucleotide sequence: TGTGCCAGCAGGGACAGCGGCAATCAGCCCCAGCATTTT. Protein sequence: CASRDSGNQPQHF.

This CDR3 reads CASSPTGFFGETQYF. The DNA for the CDR3 is TGTGCCAGCAGCCCGACAGGGTTCTTTGGGGAGACCCAGTACTTC. The chain uses TRBV5-5 and TRBJ2-5, with 7 nucleotides matching TRBD1. The CDR3 is 15 amino acids. J was trimmed by 5 bases and V by 4 bases; bases with no gene match: 11. Germline V lookup: CDR1 SGHKS, CDR2 YYEKEE (reference sequence).

The chain employs TRBV7-8 and TRBJ2-5; TRBD1 agrees at 7 bases. V lost 5 bases to trimming and J lost 2 bases; unmatched junction nucleotides: 2. Germline CDR1 SGHVS, CDR2 FQNEAQ. The CDR3 has 13 residues. This CDR3 reads CASSVGQQETQYF. In DNA form, the CDR3 reads TGTGCCAGCAGCGTGGGACAGCAAGAGACCCAGTACTTC.

This clone appeared a few times. The rearrangement links TRBV5-4 to TRBJ2-7, with D uncertain. The CDR3 sequence is 13 residues long. The V gene's germline CDR1 is SGHNT and CDR2 YYREEE (reference sequence). V was shortened by 4 bases and J by 4 bases, with 12 bases between the two germline ends. The CDR3 here is CASSLGLGYEQYV. CDR3 bases: TGTGCCAGCAGCCTGGGTCTCGGGTACGAGCAGTACGTC.

This chain joins TRBV5-1 and TRBJ1-1, with D unresolved. Trimming stripped 5 bases from V and 0 bases from J, with 8 bases between. The CDR3 runs 13 residues. Germline V gene sequence: CDR1 SGHRS, CDR2 YFSETQ. The CDR3 coding sequence is TGCGCCAGCAGAGAAGGAGTGAACACTGAAGCTTTCTTT. It yields the protein CASREGVNTEAFF.

The gene calls are TRBV30 and TRBJ2-7; weak D call: TRBD1 (6 bases). CDR1 is GTSNPN and CDR2 is SVGIG in the germline V gene (reference sequence). The CDR3 consists of 11 residues. With 2 bases removed from V and 6 bases from J, the gap between germline ends came to 8 bases. The CDR3 DNA sequence: TGTGCCTGGAGTCCAGGGGTCGAGCAGTACTTC. Amino acid sequence: CAWSPGVEQYF.

The CDR3 coding sequence is TGTGCCAGCAGCACGAGAGGGGAGACCCAGTACTTC. Encoded protein: CASSTRGETQYF. The chain employs TRBV7-2 and TRBJ2-5; D possibly corresponds to TRBD2 (5 bases). CDR1 and CDR2 from the germline V gene are SGHTA and FQGNSA. Trimming pared 5 bases from V and 5 bases from J, leaving 9 bases between. The length of the CDR3 is 12 residues.

This clone has only a few counts. This chain joins TRBV5-6 and TRBJ1-1, with 8 bases that match TRBD1. CDR3 size: 15 residues. The V segment lost 4 bases and the J segment 1 base; nucleotides outside the gene matches: 6. CDR1 is SGHDT, CDR2 YYEEEE, per germline. The DNA of the CDR3 is TGTGCCAGCAGCAGTGCCGGGACAGGGAACACTGAAGCTTTCTTT. Protein sequence: CASSSAGTGNTEAFF. Full variable domain (rest looked up from reference TRBV5-6 and TRBJ1-1): DAGVTQSPTHLIKTRGQQVTLRCSPKSGHDTVSWYQQALGQGPQFIFQYYEEEERQRGNFPDRFSGHQFPNYSSELNVNALLLGDSALYLCASSSAGTGNTEAFFGQGTRLTVV.

V and J are TRBV28 and TRBJ1-6; D uncertain. CDR1 is MDHEN and CDR2 is SYDVKM in the germline V gene. This CDR3 is 15 amino acids long. Trimming left V 2 bases short and J 9 bases short, with 14 bases between. The CDR3, as DNA: TGTGCCAGCAGTTTACCGGGGATCGTCGGTTCACCCCTCCACTTT. Protein sequence: CASSLPGIVGSPLHF.

This clone appeared once. The J gene is TRBJ2-1, the V gene TRBV7-3; D gene ambiguous. V dropped 2 bases and J dropped 5 bases, with 10 bases sitting between them. CDR3 length: 14 residues. Germline assignment: CDR1 SGHTA and CDR2 FQGTGA. This chain's CDR3 is CASSLGLGNNEQFF. CDR3 DNA sequence: TGTGCCAGCAGCTTAGGCCTAGGTAACAATGAGCAGTTCTTC.

This clone was seen only a few times. The CDR3 here is CAGADPNTGELFF. As DNA, the CDR3 is TGTGCCGGGGCAGATCCGAACACCGGGGAGCTGTTTTTT. The rearrangement uses TRBV19 and TRBJ2-2; tentatively, D is TRBD1 (5 bases). Trimming took 11 bases from V and 0 from J, leaving 10 bases between them. Germline CDR1 is LNHDA and CDR2 is SQIVND (reference sequence). The CDR3 sequence is 13 residues long. Together with reference TRBV19 and TRBJ2-2, the CDR3 gives the full variable domain: DGGITQSPKYLFRKEGQNVTLSCEQNLNHDAMYWYRQDPGQGLRLIYYSQIVNDFQKGDIAEGYSVSREKKESFPLTVTSAQKNPTAFYLCAGADPNTGELFFGEGSRLTVL.

The chain carries TRBV6-5 and TRBJ2-2; a possible D gene is TRBD1 (6 bases). Germline CDR1 reads MNHEY; CDR2 reads SVGAGI. CDR3 length: 16 amino acids. The germline V and J ends were trimmed by 4 bases and 4 bases, with 16 bases remaining between them. CDR3: CASSLTGTPVTGELFF. In DNA, the CDR3 is TGTGCCAGCAGTTTAACCGGGACACCCGTCACCGGGGAGCTGTTTTTT.

The rearrangement uses TRBV5-6 and TRBJ2-7; D is undetermined. Trimming cost V 2 bases and J 1 base, with 7 bases left between them. Germline V gives CDR1 SGHDT, CDR2 YYEEEE. This CDR3 is 13 amino acids long. The CDR3 coding sequence is TGTGCCAGCAGCTTAGACATATCCTACGAGCAGTACTTC. This codes for CASSLDISYEQYF.

This clone came up once. The rearrangement uses TRBV2 and TRBJ2-1; 12 positions agree with TRBD2. This CDR3 contains 19 residues. Trimming removed 10 bases from V and 7 bases from J; junction bases left unmatched: 23. The germline V gene encodes CDR1 SNHLY and CDR2 FYNNEI. Here the CDR3 reads CAKIDPWLAGGPWGNEQFF. CDR3 DNA: TGTGCCAAAATAGACCCATGGCTAGCGGGGGGGCCTTGGGGAAATGAGCAGTTCTTC.

The count of this clone is one. The chain is built from TRBV10-3 and TRBJ2-1, with 8 bases aligning to TRBD1. Losses at the gene ends were 3 bases for V and 6 bases for J; bases not matched to a gene: 4. The germline gives CDR1 ENHRY, CDR2 SYGVKD. The CDR3 consists of 14 residues. The CDR3 DNA is TGTGCCATCAGTGAAGTAGACAGGGGCAATGAGCAGTTCTTC. This codes for CAISEVDRGNEQFF.

V is TRBV7-3 and J is TRBJ2-1; 9 bases line up with TRBD2. Germline V CDR1 and CDR2: SGHTA, FQGTGA. V dropped 1 base and J dropped 0; count of bases not matched to a gene: 7. The CDR3 spans 18 residues. The CDR3 coding sequence is TGTGCCAGCAGCTTAATGGGGCTAGCGGGGAGCTCCTACAATGAGCAGTTCTTC. This translates into CASSLMGLAGSSYNEQFF.

The chain has TRBV2 and TRBJ2-1, with unresolved D. The CDR3 consists of 13 residues. Germline CDR1 is SNHLY and CDR2 is FYNNEI. V was shortened by 10 bases and J by 0 bases, with 10 bases between the two germline ends. The CDR3 reads CATYRISYNEQFF. In DNA form, the CDR3 reads TGTGCCACCTACAGAATCTCCTACAATGAGCAGTTCTTC.

The chain is built from TRBV7-8 and TRBJ2-1; TRBD1 is a possible D gene (6 bases). The length of the CDR3 is 11 residues. Germline values: CDR1 SGHVS, CDR2 FQNEAQ. V was pared by 5 bases and J by 12 bases, with 11 bases between. The CDR3 DNA sequence: TGTGCCAGCAGCGAAGGACAGCGGCAGTTCTTC. Translating it yields CASSEGQRQFF. Drawing the rest from reference TRBV7-8 and TRBJ2-1, the complete variable domain is GAGVSQSPRYKVAKRGQDVALRCDPISGHVSLFWYQQALGQGPEFLTYFQNEAQLDKSGLPSDRFFAERPEGSVSTLKIQRTQQEDSAVYLCASSEGQRQFFGPGTRLTVL.

This clone has a single count. The CDR3 here is CATSMTEPNEKLFF. The CDR3 DNA sequence: TGTGCCACCAGCATGACAGAGCCAAATGAAAAACTGTTTTTT. The chain recombines TRBV15 with TRBJ1-4; maybe TRBD1 (5 bases). CDR1 LNHNV and CDR2 YYDKDF come from the germline V gene (reference sequence). V was pared by 4 bases and J by 5 bases, with 11 bases between. The CDR3 has 14 amino acids.

This chain links TRBV7-2 with TRBJ2-1; 8 positions match TRBD2. Germline-derived CDR1 and CDR2 are SGHTA and FQGNSA. Trimming at V came to 5 bases and at J to 1 base, leaving 16 bases not matched to a gene. There are 19 residues in the CDR3. This CDR3 reads CASSTPGGGKGKSYNEQFF. CDR3 sequence (DNA): TGTGCCAGCAGCACGCCCGGGGGGGGTAAGGGGAAATCCTACAATGAGCAGTTCTTC.

V is TRBV29-1 and J is TRBJ1-4; D gene uncertain. CDR1 and CDR2 (germline): SQVTM, ANQGSEA. With 1 base removed from V and 4 bases from J, the gap between germline ends came to 10 bases. The CDR3 sequence is 14 residues long. CDR3 sequence: CSVEGAGGNEKLFF. CDR3 DNA: TGCAGCGTTGAAGGGGCCGGTGGTAATGAAAAACTGTTTTTT.

The chain carries TRBV14 and TRBJ2-5; TRBD2 matches at 9 bases. The CDR3 is 15 amino acids. With V trimmed by 3 bases and J by 3 bases, 5 bases remained unmatched. CDR1 and CDR2 from the germline V gene are SGHDN and FVKESK. The CDR3 region is CASSHWTSVKETQYF. CDR3 coding DNA: TGTGCCAGCAGCCACTGGACTAGCGTAAAAGAGACCCAGTACTTC.

The J gene is TRBJ2-5, the V gene TRBV4-1, with 7 bases lining up with TRBD2. Germline values: CDR1 MGHRA, CDR2 YSYEKL. The CDR3 runs 14 residues. J was trimmed by 3 bases and V by 8 bases; bases with no gene match: 9. The CDR3 DNA reads TGCGCCAGCGCCCAGGCGGGGGTCGAAGAGACCCAGTACTTC. Translation: CASAQAGVEETQYF.

The V call is TRBV28, the J call TRBJ1-6; D unclear. The CDR3 loop spans 16 amino acids. V was pared by 7 bases and J by 1 base, with 14 bases between. Germline CDR1 MDHEN, CDR2 SYDVKM. DNA for the CDR3: TGTGCCAGCAAGAGTCCCGCTCATTCCTATAATTCACCCCTCCACTTT. It translates to CASKSPAHSYNSPLHF.

V usage is TRBV27 and J usage is TRBJ1-6; 9 bases map to TRBD1. J lost 7 bases, V lost 6 bases, and 13 bases had no gene match. Per the germline V gene, CDR1 is MNHEY and CDR2 is SMNVEV (reference sequence). This CDR3 is 17 amino acids long. DNA of the CDR3: TGTGCCAGCAGCCGAACCCTGAGACAGGGGGGAAATTCACCCCTCCACTTT. It is translated as CASSRTLRQGGNSPLHF.